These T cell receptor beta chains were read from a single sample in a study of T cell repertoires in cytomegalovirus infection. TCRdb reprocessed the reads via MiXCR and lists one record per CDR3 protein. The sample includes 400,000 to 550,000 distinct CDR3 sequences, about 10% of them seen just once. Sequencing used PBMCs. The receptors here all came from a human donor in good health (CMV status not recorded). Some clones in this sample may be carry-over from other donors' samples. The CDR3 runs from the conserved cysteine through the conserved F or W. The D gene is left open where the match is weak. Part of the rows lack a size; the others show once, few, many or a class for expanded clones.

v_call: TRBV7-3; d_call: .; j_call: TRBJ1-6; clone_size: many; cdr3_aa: CASSSQENSPLHF; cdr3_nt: TGTGCCAGCAGCTCACAGGAAAATTCACCCCTCCACTTT
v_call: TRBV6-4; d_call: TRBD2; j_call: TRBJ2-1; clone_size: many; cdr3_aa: CASSGLAGNEQFF; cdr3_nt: TGTGCCAGCAGTGGTCTAGCGGGTAATGAGCAGTTCTTC
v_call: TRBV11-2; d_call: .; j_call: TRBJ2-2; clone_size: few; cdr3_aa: CASSLRRELYRTGELFF; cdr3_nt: TGTGCCAGCAGCTTAAGGCGGGAACTATACAGGACCGGGGAGCTGTTTTTT
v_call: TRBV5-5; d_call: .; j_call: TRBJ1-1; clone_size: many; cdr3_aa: CASSLTSETEAFF; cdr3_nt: TGTGCCAGCAGCTTGACTTCGGAGACTGAAGCTTTCTTT
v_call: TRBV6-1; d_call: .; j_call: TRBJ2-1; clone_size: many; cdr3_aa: CASTPSGVSYNEQFF; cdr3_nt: TGTGCCAGCACCCCTTCGGGGGTCTCCTACAATGAGCAGTTCTTC
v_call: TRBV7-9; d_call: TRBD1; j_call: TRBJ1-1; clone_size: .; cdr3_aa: CASSSRKSVTGGAGTEAFF; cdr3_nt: TGTGCCAGCAGCTCCAGGAAGAGTGTGACAGGGGGCGCGGGAACTGAAGCTTTCTTT
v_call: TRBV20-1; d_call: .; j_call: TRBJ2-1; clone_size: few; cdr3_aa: CSSSGRLVRNEQFF; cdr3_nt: TGCAGCTCCTCAGGTCGACTAGTCAGGAATGAGCAGTTCTTC
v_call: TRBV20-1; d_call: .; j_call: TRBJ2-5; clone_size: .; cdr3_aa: CSARDLRGQETQYF; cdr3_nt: TGCAGTGCTAGAGATCTTCGGGGCCAAGAGACCCAGTACTTC
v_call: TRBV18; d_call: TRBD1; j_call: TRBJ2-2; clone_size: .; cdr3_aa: CASSPQSGGQAGELFF; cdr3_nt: TGTGCCAGCTCACCACAGTCAGGGGGTCAAGCCGGGGAGCTGTTTTTT
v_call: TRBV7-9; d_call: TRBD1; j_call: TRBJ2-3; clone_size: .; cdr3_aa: CASSLGYRGRRKTSGADTQYF; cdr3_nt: TGTGCCAGCAGCTTAGGATATAGGGGGCGCAGGAAAACTTCGGGCGCAGATACGCAGTATTTT
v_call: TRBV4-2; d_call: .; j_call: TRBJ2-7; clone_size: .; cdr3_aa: CASSQDRVGGFEQYF; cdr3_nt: TGTGCCAGCAGCCAAGATCGTGTCGGGGGCTTCGAGCAGTACTTC
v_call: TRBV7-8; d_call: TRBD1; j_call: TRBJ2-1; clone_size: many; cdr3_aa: CASRSTGGSGSNEQFF; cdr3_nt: TGTGCCAGCAGGTCGACAGGGGGATCGGGTTCAAATGAGCAGTTCTTC
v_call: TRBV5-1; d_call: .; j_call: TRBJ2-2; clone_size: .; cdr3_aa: CASSSQGSTNTGELFF; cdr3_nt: TGCGCCAGCAGCTCACAGGGATCCACGAACACCGGGGAGCTGTTTTTT
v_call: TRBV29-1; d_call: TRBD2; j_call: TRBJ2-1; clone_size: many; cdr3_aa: CSVDGLAGGNFYNEQFF; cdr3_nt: TGCAGCGTTGATGGACTAGCGGGAGGAAATTTCTACAATGAGCAGTTCTTC
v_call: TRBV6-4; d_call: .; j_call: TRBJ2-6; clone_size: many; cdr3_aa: CASSRDTGANVLTF; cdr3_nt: TGTGCCAGCAGCAGGGATACTGGGGCCAACGTCCTGACTTTC
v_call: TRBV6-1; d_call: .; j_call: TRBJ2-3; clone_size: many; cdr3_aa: CASRAPSDTQYF; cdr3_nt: TGTGCCAGCAGAGCTCCGAGTGATACGCAGTATTTT